This note documents a single TCR beta chain sequence. What it binds is unknown. This entry is derived from a study of T cell clonotyping in hematopoietic cell transplantation. Findings and limits, study-wide: Few recipient clonotypes overlapped donors; over 95% were de novo at given depth. Cells were unsorted, so CD4 and CD8 contributions were not separated. Broader posttransplant TCR repertoire diversity was predicted by graft donor and pretransplant recipient Inverse Simpson Index values. Recipient TCR diversity dropped after transplant; expanded clonotypes rose from day 30 to 180.

Trimming took 4 bases from V and 5 from J, leaving 21 bases between them. There are 16 residues in the CDR3. Germline-derived CDR1 and CDR2 are SGHRS and YFSETQ. Data came from immunoSEQ multiplex PCR; TCRdb stores just in-frame clones and leaves some out. The sample contains 30,000 to 45,000 clones, over 70% of which appear only once. The sequence derives from a woman between 35 and 50 years old in good health. Some clones in this sample may be carry-over from other donors' samples. The source material was peripheral blood mononuclear cells. The chain recombines TRBV5-1 with TRBJ2-5, with D possibly matching TRBD2 (7 bases). The CDR3 DNA sequence: TGCGCCAGCAGCGCAGGACTAGACGGGGGGCCCGAGACCCAGTACTTC. Protein sequence: CASSAGLDGGPETQYF.